These 8 T cell receptor beta chains were all obtained from the same sample, sequenced in a study of T cell repertoires in cytomegalovirus infection. TCRdb independently ran MiXCR on the reads; one entry per CDR3 protein. The table includes nearly 550,000 distinct CDR3 sequences, 16% detected once. Material for sequencing was CD8+ T cells from PBMCs. These receptors were taken from a human donor in good health (CMV status not recorded). Some clones in this sample may be carry-over from other donors' samples.

The chain links TRBV4-1 to TRBJ1-1; a possible D gene is TRBD1 (5 bases). Trimming stripped 5 bases from V and 5 bases from J, with 12 bases between. The germline V gene encodes CDR1 MGHRA and CDR2 YSYEKL. The length of the CDR3 is 13 residues. The CDR3 region is CASSKGFSTEAFF. Here the CDR3 DNA reads TGCGCCAGCAGCAAGGGGTTTAGTACTGAAGCTTTCTTT.

This clonotype was counted a few times. The rearrangement uses TRBV19 and TRBJ2-7; D gene ambiguous. Germline V gene data show CDR1 as LNHDA and CDR2 as SQIVND (reference sequence). The CDR3 covers 14 residues. V was shortened by 8 bases and J by 0 bases, with 14 bases between the two germline ends. Here the CDR3 DNA reads TGTGCCAGTTCTGTCGACGTGAGCTCCTACGAGCAGTACTTC. Protein: CASSVDVSSYEQYF.

This clonotype was seen many times. The rearrangement joins TRBV12-3 or TRBV12-4 to TRBJ2-3; D not certain. CDR3 length: 15 residues. V was pared by 5 bases and J by 0 bases, with 12 bases between. The CDR3 DNA reads TGTGCCAGCAGTCGTAGCCTTTCGAGCACAGATACGCAGTATTTT. This codes for CASSRSLSSTDTQYF.

This clonotype was counted at least ten times. The chain employs TRBV7-6 and TRBJ2-4, with 9 bases aligning to TRBD1. J gave up 6 bases and V 5 bases, and 5 bases lay outside the gene matches. This CDR3 is built from 14 residues. The germline gives CDR1 SGHVS, CDR2 FNYEAQ. The CDR3 region has the DNA TGTGCCAGCAGCCCGGGACAGGGTCCAAACATTCAGTACTTC. Encoded protein: CASSPGQGPNIQYF. Supplemented by reference TRBV7-6 and TRBJ2-4, the full variable domain reads GAGVSQSPRYKVTKRGQDVALRCDPISGHVSLYWYRQALGQGPEFLTYFNYEAQQDKSGLPNDRFSAERPEGSISTLTIQRTEQRDSAMYRCASSPGQGPNIQYFGAGTRLSVL.

This clonotype showed up many times. This chain connects TRBV7-8 to TRBJ1-2, with a weak D call TRBD1 (6 bases). The CDR3 totals 15 residues. The germline gives CDR1 SGHVS, CDR2 FQNEAQ. The V end was cut by 4 bases, the J end by 5 bases, with 17 bases between. CDR3 coding DNA: TGTGCCAGCAGCTCCCTCGAGGGGGTTGAGTATGGCTACACCTTC. Amino acid sequence: CASSSLEGVEYGYTF.

This clonotype was counted a few times. V is TRBV5-6 and J is TRBJ1-4; tentative D call: TRBD1 (5 bases). CDR1 and CDR2 from the germline V gene are SGHDT and YYEEEE. This CDR3 has 15 amino acids. V dropped 0 bases and J dropped 3 bases, with 9 bases sitting between them. The CDR3 sequence is CASSLVGTSNEKLFF. CDR3 bases: TGTGCCAGCAGCTTGGTGGGGACCTCTAATGAAAAACTGTTTTTT.

The chain couples TRBV20-1 to TRBJ1-1; D is possibly TRBD1 (6 bases). CDR1 and CDR2 (germline): DFQATT, SNEGSKA (reference sequence). The CDR3 is 14 residues long. The V end lost 3 bases, the J end lost 3 bases, and 14 bases lay between the germline ends. CDR3 sequence reads: CSARQPTGYTEAFF. The CDR3 nucleotides read TGCAGTGCTAGGCAACCCACAGGGTACACTGAAGCTTTCTTT.

This clonotype has at least ten counts. This chain connects TRBV28 to TRBJ1-1; D call uncertain. The CDR3 totals 16 residues. The germline V and J ends were trimmed by 4 bases and 4 bases, with 19 bases remaining between them. CDR1 is MDHEN and CDR2 is SYDVKM in the germline V gene. CDR3 protein: CASSSLGSTVGTEAFF. CDR3 in DNA: TGTGCCAGCAGTTCTCTCGGGTCTACCGTAGGCACTGAAGCTTTCTTT. The variable domain in full, completed from reference TRBV28 and TRBJ1-1, reads DVKVTQSSRYLVKRTGEKVFLECVQDMDHENMFWYRQDPGLGLRLIYFSYDVKMKEKGDIPEGYSVSREKKERFSLILESASTNQTSMYLCASSSLGSTVGTEAFFGQGTRLTVV.